The 30 T cell receptor beta chains reported below all come from one sample, sequenced in a study of blood T cell repertoires in COVID-19. The data were produced by immunoSEQ multiplex PCR, yet TCRdb's version contains in-frame clones alone and is incomplete. The sample shows some 230,000 clones, 80% to 90% of them seen only once. Sequenced input: peripheral blood. These TCRs come from a man under 40 who had recovered from COVID-19.

This clone was recorded a few times. The rearrangement joins TRBV2 to TRBJ1-5; D unclear. Germline CDR1 is SNHLY and CDR2 is FYNNEI. The CDR3 runs 15 residues. V gave up 3 bases and J gave up 4 bases, with 13 bases separating them. Here the CDR3 DNA reads TGTGCCAGCAGTGACGTAGGGAGCGGAAATCAGCCCCAGCATTTT. This encodes CASSDVGSGNQPQHF.

V gene TRBV6-5 combines with J gene TRBJ2-7; D may be TRBD1 (5 bases). CDR1 and CDR2 from the germline V gene are MNHEY and SVGAGI. The ends were cut back, 7 bases at V and 1 base at J, with 14 bases in the middle. The CDR3 spans 14 residues. The chain's CDR3 is CASTQTTVSYEQYF. The CDR3 coding sequence is TGTGCCAGCACCCAGACGACAGTTTCCTACGAGCAGTACTTC.

V usage is TRBV3-1 (or the pseudogene TRBV3-2) and J usage is TRBJ2-7, with 8 bases lining up with TRBD2. Germline values: CDR1 LGHDT, CDR2 YNNKEL (reference sequence). The V and J ends lost 4 bases and 2 bases, in that order; junction bases with no gene match: 7. The CDR3 totals 15 residues. In nucleotides, the CDR3 is TGTGCCAGCAGCCTCACGGAGCGGGGGACCTACGAGCAGTACTTC. This codes for CASSLTERGTYEQYF.

V and J are TRBV20-1 and TRBJ2-1; D gene unclear. CDR3 length: 11 amino acids. Germline V gene lookup returns CDR1 DFQATT and CDR2 SNEGSKA (reference sequence). Trimming cost V 6 bases and J 2 bases, with 5 bases left between them. The CDR3 sequence is CSASAYNEQFF. DNA for the CDR3: TGCAGTGCCAGCGCCTACAATGAGCAGTTCTTC.

This clone was counted only a few times. The sample has other DNA sequences that encode this CDR3 too. DNA of the CDR3: TGCGCCAGCAGCTTGAGGCAGGGGCGTTACGAGCAGTACTTC. Translation: CASSLRQGRYEQYF. This sequence joins TRBV5-1 and TRBJ2-7; a weak D match, TRBD1 (6 bases). The germline V gene encodes CDR1 SGHRS and CDR2 YFSETQ. CDR3 length equals 14 residues. Trimming left V 1 base short and J 4 bases short, with 12 bases between.

Points on this clone: Other nucleotide sequences in the sample specify the same CDR3. The rearrangement links TRBV5-1 to TRBJ2-7; 7 bases map to TRBD1. With 2 bases clipped from V and 2 bases from J, the junction kept 1 base outside the gene matches. The V gene's germline CDR1 is SGHRS and CDR2 YFSETQ. The CDR3 is 13 residues long. The CDR3 sequence is CASSLTGAYEQYF. Written as DNA, the CDR3 is TGCGCCAGCAGCTTAACAGGGGCCTACGAGCAGTACTTC.

The chain has TRBV19 and TRBJ1-1, with 7 bases matching TRBD1. The CDR3 is made up of 14 amino acids. Trimming at V came to 9 bases and at J to 1 base, leaving 8 bases not matched to a gene. The germline V gene encodes CDR1 LNHDA and CDR2 SQIVND (reference sequence). The CDR3 region has the DNA TGTGCCAGCTCTGAAAGGGACAGGAACACTGAAGCTTTCTTT. Translation: CASSERDRNTEAFF. Filled out from reference TRBV19 and TRBJ1-1, the complete variable domain reads DGGITQSPKYLFRKEGQNVTLSCEQNLNHDAMYWYRQDPGQGLRLIYYSQIVNDFQKGDIAEGYSVSREKKESFPLTVTSAQKNPTAFYLCASSERDRNTEAFFGQGTRLTVV.

V is TRBV6-6 and J is TRBJ1-1; D might be TRBD1 (6 bases). The germline V gene has CDR1 MNHNY and CDR2 SVGAGI (reference sequence). V lost 6 bases and J 3 bases, leaving 11 bases between the germline ends. CDR3 length: 13 amino acids. In nucleotides, the CDR3 is TGTGCCAGCAGACAGGGTTTGTACACTGAAGCTTTCTTT. Its translation: CASRQGLYTEAFF.

V and J are TRBV5-1 and TRBJ1-1, with D possibly matching TRBD1 (5 bases). CDR3 length: 16 residues. Germline CDR1 and CDR2: SGHRS and YFSETQ. The V end lost 0 bases, the J end lost 0 bases, and 12 bases lay between the germline ends. CDR3 sequence (DNA): TGCGCCAGCAGCTTGGAAGGGGCCATCCTGAACACTGAAGCTTTCTTT. Translated, it gives CASSLEGAILNTEAFF.

The chain carries TRBV4-3 and TRBJ2-1; 12 bases fit TRBD2. Unmatched junction bases numbered 7, after V lost 2 bases and J lost 2 bases. Germline V gene sequence: CDR1 LGHNA, CDR2 YSLEER. CDR3 length: 18 residues. CDR3 amino acids: CASSQRASGGATYNEQFF. In DNA form, the CDR3 reads TGCGCCAGCAGCCAACGAGCTAGCGGGGGGGCAACCTACAATGAGCAGTTCTTC.

The V call is TRBV20-1, the J call TRBJ1-2, with no clear D. The germline CDR1 and CDR2 sequences are DFQATT and SNEGSKA (reference sequence). V shed 5 bases and J shed 8 bases, with 12 bases lying between them. The CDR3 has 11 residues. Written as DNA, the CDR3 is TGCAGTGCTCGCATAGAGAGGGGCTACACCTTC. Translated: CSARIERGYTF.

The J gene is TRBJ2-7, the V gene TRBV11-3; TRBD1 matches 7 bases. With 3 bases clipped from V and 9 bases from J, the junction kept 8 bases outside the gene matches. The germline CDR1 and CDR2 sequences are SGHNT and YENEEA. This CDR3 is 13 amino acids long. CDR3 region: CASSFGEGGVQYF. CDR3 in DNA: TGTGCCAGCAGCTTTGGTGAAGGGGGCGTGCAGTACTTC.

The rearrangement uses TRBV5-3 and TRBJ1-3, with TRBD1 identical over 9 bases. TRBV5-3 is an ORF for which the function is uncertain. The CDR3 runs to 19 residues. V was pared by 3 bases and J by 0 bases, with 13 bases of the junction left unmatched. This CDR3 reads CARSSHFPGQGSSGNTIYF. CDR3 nucleotides: TGTGCCAGAAGCTCACATTTCCCGGGACAGGGTAGCTCTGGAAACACCATATATTTT.

V is TRBV6-5 and J is TRBJ2-2; 10 bases line up with TRBD2. J was trimmed by 5 bases and V by 5 bases; bases with no gene match: 2. The CDR3 consists of 14 residues. Looked up from germline, CDR1 is MNHEY and CDR2 is SVGAGI. The CDR3 DNA sequence: TGTGCCAGCAGTCTGACTAGCGGGACCGGGGAGCTGTTTTTT. It translates to CASSLTSGTGELFF.

The sample holds one count of this clone. CDR3 DNA sequence: TGTGCCAGCAGTTACTCAACTAGCGGAGAGACCCAGTACTTC. It translates to CASSYSTSGETQYF. The chain is built from TRBV6-5 and TRBJ2-5; TRBD2 matches at 8 bases. CDR1 is MNHEY and CDR2 is SVGAGI in the germline V gene. The CDR3 has 14 amino acids. V shed 0 bases and J 4 bases; nucleotides not matched to a gene: 1.

The rearrangement links TRBV4-3 to TRBJ2-3; 10 bases map to TRBD2. The germline CDR1 and CDR2 sequences are LGHNA and YSLEER. Trimming took 1 base from V and 1 from J; bases not matched to a gene: 2. This CDR3 comprises 16 residues. The CDR3 nucleotides read TGCGCCAGCAGCCAAGTTCTAGCGGGGGGCACAGATACGCAGTATTTT. Residues: CASSQVLAGGTDTQYF.

The sample holds one count of this clone. The J gene is TRBJ1-2, the V gene TRBV7-2, with D perhaps TRBD1 (5 bases). Trimming shortened V by 4 bases and J by 5 bases, and 20 bases separated the two germline ends. CDR3 length: 16 residues. Germline V gene lookup returns CDR1 SGHTA and CDR2 FQGNSA. The CDR3 bases are TGTGCCAGCAGCTGGGGCGGGATCGGCAGTGGGTATGGCTACACCTTC. Its translation is CASSWGGIGSGYGYTF.

The chain links TRBV10-3 to TRBJ1-5, with D possibly matching TRBD1 (5 bases). The CDR3 loop spans 13 amino acids. The V end lost 4 bases, the J end lost 6 bases, and 10 bases lay between the germline ends. The germline gives CDR1 ENHRY, CDR2 SYGVKD. This chain's CDR3 is CAISADGGQPQHF. CDR3 sequence (DNA): TGTGCCATCAGTGCGGACGGGGGTCAGCCCCAGCATTTT.

This chain joins TRBV30 and TRBJ1-3; D unresolved. With 1 base removed from V and 2 bases from J, the gap between germline ends came to 6 bases. There are 13 residues in the CDR3. Germline values: CDR1 GTSNPN, CDR2 SVGIG (reference sequence). This CDR3 reads CAWSAGTGNTIYF. CDR3 sequence (DNA): TGTGCCTGGAGTGCGGGGACTGGAAACACCATATATTTT. The full variable domain, completed using reference TRBV30 and TRBJ1-3, is SQTIHQWPATLVQPVGSPLSLECTVEGTSNPNLYWYRQAAGRGLQLLFYSVGIGQISSEVPQNLSASRPQDRQFILSSKKLLLSDSGFYLCAWSAGTGNTIYFGEGSWLTVV.

Remarks on this clone: At one end, the junction sequence differs from germline, possibly due to a read error. The chain couples TRBV29-1 to TRBJ2-7; 7 nucleotides match TRBD1. The V gene's germline CDR1 is SQVTM and CDR2 ANQGSEA. The CDR3 runs 13 residues. CDR3 DNA: TGCAGCGTGGAAGGACAGGTTGCCTACGAGCAGTACTTC. Amino acid sequence: CSVEGQVAYEQYF.

This clone was detected only a few times. The V and J genes are TRBV3-1 (or the pseudogene TRBV3-2) and TRBJ1-2; 8 nucleotides align to TRBD1. CDR1 is LGHDT, CDR2 YNNKEL, per germline (reference sequence). The CDR3 is 16 residues long. V gave up 1 base and J gave up 8 bases; unmatched junction bases: 12. CDR3 DNA: TGTGCCAGCAGCCAAGGAATATTGGACAGGGTCTTCGGCTACACCTTC. This sequence encodes CASSQGILDRVFGYTF.

J is TRBJ1-4 and V is TRBV5-1; D is possibly TRBD1 (5 bases). Germline V lookup: CDR1 SGHRS, CDR2 YFSETQ. The CDR3 contains 14 residues. V lost 4 bases, J lost 6 bases, and 13 bases lay in between. Here the CDR3 reads CASSPPGGDEKLFF. The CDR3 coding sequence is TGCGCCAGCAGCCCCCCTGGGGGGGATGAAAAACTGTTTTTT.

The chain combines TRBV5-1 with TRBJ1-2; 8 positions agree with TRBD1. From germline, CDR1 is SGHRS and CDR2 YFSETQ. The CDR3 is 16 amino acids. V trimming: 0 bases; J trimming: 4 bases; junction bases outside the gene matches: 8. The CDR3 DNA is TGCGCCAGCAGCTTGGGATGGGGACAGGATCTCTATGGCTACACCTTC. It translates to CASSLGWGQDLYGYTF.

The V gene is TRBV19, the J gene TRBJ1-5, with 9 bases lining up with TRBD1. V shed 5 bases and J 11 bases; nucleotides not matched to a gene: 10. Germline V gene data show CDR1 as LNHDA and CDR2 as SQIVND (reference sequence). The CDR3 is 14 residues long. In DNA, the CDR3 is TGTGCCAGTAGTTTTCAGGACAGGGGTTCGACCCAGCATTTT. Translating gives CASSFQDRGSTQHF.

Remarks on this clone: Germline and junction disagree at one end, which may indicate a read error. This chain joins TRBV4-3 and TRBJ1-5; tentative D call: TRBD1 (6 bases). Germline-derived CDR1 and CDR2 are LGHNA and YSLEER. There are 14 residues in the CDR3. The CDR3 DNA is TGCGCCAGCAGCGAAGAGGGGGGGTATCAGCCCCAGCATTTT. This sequence encodes CASSEEGGYQPQHF.

The rearrangement links TRBV7-9 to TRBJ1-2, with a weak D call TRBD1 (6 bases). The length of the CDR3 is 15 residues. The V and J ends lost 0 bases and 4 bases respectively, with 12 bases between them. Germline-derived CDR1 and CDR2 are SEHNR and FQNEAQ (reference sequence). CDR3 DNA sequence: TGTGCCAGCAGCTTAGCGGACAGCATCTTCTATGGCTACACCTTC. The encoded protein is CASSLADSIFYGYTF.

The gene calls are TRBV6-6 and TRBJ1-1, with 9 bases that match TRBD1. Trimming at V came to 5 bases and at J to 5 bases, leaving 6 bases not matched to a gene. CDR1 and CDR2 (germline): MNHNY, SVGAGI (reference sequence). CDR3 size: 14 residues. CDR3 sequence (DNA): TGTGCCAGCAGTCCCGGGACAGGGTATACTGAAGCTTTCTTT. Protein sequence: CASSPGTGYTEAFF.

This chain uses TRBV7-2 with TRBJ2-1, with a tentative D call TRBD1 (6 bases). The germline gives CDR1 SGHTA, CDR2 FQGNSA. The CDR3 sequence is 16 residues long. V shed 1 base and J shed 8 bases, with 18 bases lying between them. CDR3 nucleotide sequence: TGTGCCAGCAGCTTAGGACGATCCCAACAGGGTTATGAGCAGTTCTTC. Protein product: CASSLGRSQQGYEQFF.

The chain employs TRBV10-3 and TRBJ1-4; D gene uncertain. V was clipped by 3 bases and J by 8 bases, with 16 bases between them. From germline, CDR1 is ENHRY and CDR2 SYGVKD. CDR3 length equals 15 residues. CDR3 region: CAISDSTAGSEKLFF. DNA of the CDR3: TGTGCCATCAGTGACTCGACCGCAGGAAGCGAAAAACTGTTTTTT.

The chain uses TRBV3-1 (or the pseudogene TRBV3-2) and TRBJ2-2, with D possibly matching TRBD2 (6 bases). V lost 2 bases and J 5 bases, leaving 15 bases between the germline ends. Germline V gene lookup returns CDR1 LGHDT and CDR2 YNNKEL (reference sequence). This CDR3 is built from 16 residues. This CDR3 reads CASSQMSRAGTGELFF. The CDR3 DNA follows: TGTGCCAGCAGCCAAATGAGCAGGGCGGGGACCGGGGAGCTGTTTTTT.